This is a list of T cell receptor beta chains from one sample in a study of CD8 T cells in ankylosing spondylitis. A single record per CDR3 protein comes from TCRdb applying MiXCR to the 5' RACE reads. The sample holds 150,000 to 200,000 distinct CDR3 sequences, around 18% seen once. Sequenced sample: blood, either unsorted or a sorted T cell fraction (not recorded which). All receptors derive from a male donor with ankylosing spondylitis or in good health (not recorded which). The conserved cysteine and the conserved F or W are not part of the CDR3 here. Fields, in order: J gene, V gene, CDR3 length, CDR3 protein.

TRBJ2-3 TRBV15 10 ATGRQADTQY
TRBJ1-2 TRBV12-3/TRBV12-4 12 ASSFDRVGYGYT
TRBJ1-5 TRBV7-9 11 ASSDQGDQPQH
TRBJ2-1 TRBV23-1 15 ASSQGLRSLPYNEQF
TRBJ2-3 TRBV29-1 12 SVEDRPYTDTQY
TRBJ1-3 TRBV20-1 10 SAPVGGNTIY
TRBJ2-5 TRBV11-2 12 ASSPGVGRETQY
TRBJ2-1 TRBV3-1 11 ASSRSTNNEQF
TRBJ2-3 TRBV5-1 10 ASSAGTDTQY
TRBJ2-3 TRBV5-1 14 ASSLGEVIGGDTQY
TRBJ1-6 TRBV15 13 ATSRLTGVNSPLH
TRBJ2-7 TRBV7-2 13 ASSPTGVTTWGPY
TRBJ2-7 TRBV5-1 16 ASSIGQGALPLSYGQY
TRBJ1-1 TRBV4-1 13 ASSPRDRGLTEAF
TRBJ2-1 TRBV20-1 13 SARVPDAPANKQF
TRBJ2-1 TRBV20-1 12 SARPSGSYNEQF
TRBJ1-2 TRBV6-5 12 ASSSGSFNYGYT
TRBJ2-3 TRBV20-1 12 SARRGGRYGTQY
TRBJ2-3 TRBV18 13 ASSPIGQGTDTQY
TRBJ2-2 TRBV6-1 12 ASSRTENTGELF
TRBJ2-2 TRBV24-1 16 ATSDSLPGQGVTGELF
TRBJ2-3 TRBV7-3 14 ASSPKGSLRTDTQY
TRBJ2-3 TRBV19 14 ASSIRGPLYTDTQY
TRBJ1-6 TRBV11-2 13 ASSLTGRGNSPLH
TRBJ2-7 TRBV6-1 12 ASSAETASYEQY
TRBJ1-2 TRBV10-3 12 AISAEGQGVGYT
TRBJ2-1 TRBV5-1 14 ASSLVTSGSYNEQF
TRBJ1-1 TRBV30 10 AWTEGNTEAF
TRBJ1-3 TRBV10-3 11 AIKDSSGNTIY
TRBJ1-1 TRBV9 12 ASSVAREGGKAF
TRBJ1-2 TRBV24-1 13 ATSDPTTGSDGYT
TRBJ2-1 TRBV7-8 13 ASSLDPQIYNEQF
TRBJ2-1 TRBV7-9 12 ASSLDSHGAMQF
TRBJ2-6 TRBV12-3/TRBV12-4 15 ASSFRGLGSGANVLT
TRBJ2-4 TRBV6-6 11 ASSYSQANIQY
TRBJ2-2 TRBV29-1 11 SVIRQDTGELF